Shown below are 28 T cell receptor beta chains from a single sample sequenced in a study of T cells in Graves' hyperthyroidism and ophthalmopathy. Amplification yielded TCR beta CDR3 regions, with RNA transcripts as the source. TCR CDR3 regions were first amplified by RT-PCR with HTBI primers. One entry per CDR3 protein results from TCRdb running MiXCR on the multiplex PCR reads. The sample has 500,000 to 750,000 distinct CDR3 sequences, about a sixth seen once. The sample comprised blood. These receptors were obtained from a woman aged 25 to 45 with Graves' hyperthyroidism.

The table lists this clonotype with a few counts. The chain uses TRBV2 and TRBJ2-3; D is uncertain. In germline, CDR1 is SNHLY, CDR2 FYNNEI. The CDR3 runs 14 residues. V was cut by 7 bases and J by 0 bases, with 11 bases left in between. The CDR3 is CASMTFLSTDTQYF. CDR3 bases: TGTGCCAGCATGACATTCCTCAGCACAGATACGCAGTATTTT.

This clonotype was picked up many times. CDR3 region: CASSQQTVNQPQHF. In DNA, the CDR3 is TGTGCCAGCAGCCAACAGACAGTAAATCAGCCCCAGCATTTT. The chain uses TRBV4-2 and TRBJ1-5, with D possibly TRBD1 on 5 matching bases. In germline, CDR1 is LGHNA, CDR2 YNFKEQ. V lost 2 bases and J lost 4, with 9 bases in between. This CDR3 spans 14 amino acids.

This clonotype was seen more than once but under ten times. The gene calls are TRBV9 and TRBJ2-1, with a tentative D call TRBD1 (7 bases). V lost 3 bases, J lost 0 bases, and 10 bases lay in between. The CDR3 length is 15 residues. Germline CDR1 SGDLS, CDR2 YYNGEE. The CDR3, as DNA: TGTGCCAGCAGCGCCCAGGGGGGCTCCTACAATGAGCAGTTCTTC. Protein sequence: CASSAQGGSYNEQFF.

This clonotype came up once. A read error may be the cause here, since a much bigger clone is one base away. J is TRBJ1-1 and V is TRBV2, with D hard to call. This CDR3 has 13 residues. CDR1 is SNHLY, CDR2 FYNNEI, per germline. The CDR3 region has the DNA TGTACCAGCAGTGAAAGGTCGCGCACTGAAGCTTTCTTT. The encoded protein is CTSSERSRTEAFF.

This clonotype was found a few times. This chain links TRBV4-3 with TRBJ2-2; TRBD1 might be the D (6 bases). This CDR3 region has 15 residues. The germline V and J ends were trimmed by 2 bases and 5 bases, with 12 bases remaining between them. Germline loops: CDR1 LGHNA, CDR2 YSLEER. CDR3 sequence reads: CASSQLGAGTGELFF. CDR3 sequence (DNA): TGCGCCAGCAGCCAACTGGGGGCCGGGACCGGGGAGCTGTTTTTT.

The table lists this clonotype with many counts. This chain links TRBV11-2 with TRBJ2-7; no clear D gene. The CDR3 contains 13 residues. V was clipped by 3 bases and J by 0 bases, with 6 bases between them. Germline loops: CDR1 SGHAT, CDR2 FQNNGV. CDR3 in amino acids: CASSLGNSYEQYF. The CDR3 DNA sequence: TGTGCCAGCAGCTTGGGAAACTCCTACGAGCAGTACTTC.

The rearrangement uses TRBV4-1 and TRBJ2-3; TRBD2 agrees at 12 bases. The CDR3 spans 16 residues. The J segment lost 4 bases and the V segment lost 0 bases, leaving 2 bases of the junction unmatched. CDR1 MGHRA and CDR2 YSYEKL come from the germline V gene. CDR3: CASSQDLAGGSDTQYF. For the CDR3, the DNA is TGCGCCAGCAGCCAAGACCTAGCGGGAGGGTCAGATACGCAGTATTTT.

This clonotype was counted ten times or more. J is TRBJ1-3 and V is TRBV20-1; D is undetermined. CDR3 length equals 14 residues. CDR1 and CDR2 (germline): DFQATT, SNEGSKA (reference sequence). V was shortened by 1 base and J by 0 bases, with 7 bases between the two germline ends. The CDR3 protein is CSARGPTSGNTIYF. CDR3 DNA: TGCAGTGCTAGAGGACCGACCTCTGGAAACACCATATATTTT.

This clonotype has ten or more counts. V usage is TRBV20-1 and J usage is TRBJ2-7; 7 nucleotides match TRBD2. The CDR3 has 11 residues. Unmatched junction bases numbered 3, after V lost 6 bases and J lost 4 bases. The germline V gene encodes CDR1 DFQATT and CDR2 SNEGSKA (reference sequence). In DNA form, the CDR3 reads TGCAGTGCGGGTAGCGGGTACGAGCAGTACTTC. Translating gives CSAGSGYEQYF.

This clonotype was observed at least ten times. The chain uses TRBV29-1 and TRBJ2-7; either TRBD1 or TRBD2 may supply D (7 bases each). The CDR3 has 15 residues. Germline CDR1 and CDR2: SQVTM and ANQGSEA. Trimming left V 7 bases short and J 3 bases short, with 22 bases between. The CDR3 sequence is CSAWGGGTDGYEQYF. For the CDR3, the DNA is TGCAGCGCATGGGGGGGAGGGACAGACGGCTACGAGCAGTACTTC.

The chain has TRBV4-1 and TRBJ1-1, with 9 bases fitting TRBD1. The length of the CDR3 is 15 residues. V was clipped by 1 base and J by 1 base; unmatched bases: 1. Germline V gene sequence: CDR1 MGHRA, CDR2 YSYEKL. The CDR3 loop is CASSQVDRGNTEAFF. In DNA, the CDR3 is TGCGCCAGCAGCCAAGTGGACAGGGGGAACACTGAAGCTTTCTTT.

This clonotype was found a few times. The rearrangement uses TRBV19 and TRBJ2-7, with 14 bases identical to TRBD2. CDR3 length: 16 amino acids. Germline assignment: CDR1 LNHDA and CDR2 SQIVND (reference sequence). J was trimmed by 3 bases and V by 5 bases; bases with no gene match: 6. The CDR3 is CASSPPGLAGGYEQYF. DNA for the CDR3: TGTGCCAGTAGTCCTCCAGGACTAGCGGGAGGCTACGAGCAGTACTTC.

This clonotype was counted a few times. This chain uses TRBV19 with TRBJ2-1; D unresolved. V gave up 9 bases and J gave up 3 bases, with 18 bases separating them. Germline V gene lookup returns CDR1 LNHDA and CDR2 SQIVND (reference sequence). The CDR3 extends over 15 amino acids. The CDR3 is CASQPGQAHYNEQFF. In DNA form, the CDR3 reads TGTGCCAGCCAGCCTGGGCAGGCTCACTACAATGAGCAGTTCTTC. Looking up the rest from reference TRBV19 and TRBJ2-1 gives the full variable domain: DGGITQSPKYLFRKEGQNVTLSCEQNLNHDAMYWYRQDPGQGLRLIYYSQIVNDFQKGDIAEGYSVSREKKESFPLTVTSAQKNPTAFYLCASQPGQAHYNEQFFGPGTRLTVL.

This clonotype was seen many times. This chain uses TRBV2 with TRBJ2-5, with 9 positions matching TRBD1. Germline trimming cut 6 bases from V and 1 base from J; bases unmatched to any gene: 6. This CDR3 spans 15 amino acids. Germline V CDR1 and CDR2: SNHLY, FYNNEI. The DNA for the CDR3 is TGTGCCAGCAGCAACGAACAGGGGGCCCAAGAGACCCAGTACTTC. As protein: CASSNEQGAQETQYF.

This clonotype was picked up many times. The rearrangement uses TRBV11-2 and TRBJ2-7; 13 nucleotides align to TRBD2. Germline CDR1 is SGHAT and CDR2 is FQNNGV. The CDR3 covers 19 residues. The J segment lost 2 bases and the V segment lost 0 bases, leaving 10 bases of the junction unmatched. The CDR3 region is CASSLDARTSGSSAYEQYF. As DNA, the CDR3 is TGTGCCAGCAGCTTAGATGCCCGGACTAGCGGGAGTTCAGCCTACGAGCAGTACTTC.

J is TRBJ2-5 and V is TRBV5-1; D perhaps matches TRBD1 (6 bases). CDR3 size: 14 residues. Germline loops: CDR1 SGHRS, CDR2 YFSETQ. The V end was cut by 1 base, the J end by 1 base, with 8 bases between. CDR3 coding DNA: TGCGCCAGCAGCTTGCCGGACAGCCAAGAGACCCAGTACTTC. Encoded protein: CASSLPDSQETQYF.

The V gene is TRBV28, the J gene TRBJ2-7; 8 positions agree with TRBD1. Per germline, CDR1 MDHEN and CDR2 SYDVKM. V shed 6 bases, J shed 0 bases, and the junction held 10 bases outside the gene matches. This CDR3 contains 16 residues. The CDR3 bases are TGTGCCAGCAGCCCCAAGGACAGGGCCCGCTCCTACGAGCAGTACTTC. Amino acids: CASSPKDRARSYEQYF.

This clonotype came up many times. This chain uses TRBV18 with TRBJ1-1, with D perhaps matching TRBD1 (5 bases). Germline CDR1 reads KGHSH; CDR2 reads LQKENI. This CDR3 comprises 13 residues. V was trimmed by 6 bases and J by 1 base, leaving 9 bases between them. The CDR3 nucleotides are TGTGCCAGCTCCATGACAGAGAACACTGAAGCTTTCTTT. Translated, it gives CASSMTENTEAFF.

Many counts were recorded for this clonotype. This chain links TRBV5-6 with TRBJ2-2, with TRBD2 identical over 7 bases. The J segment lost 6 bases and the V segment lost 2 bases, leaving 4 bases of the junction unmatched. There are 14 residues in the CDR3. Germline CDR1 is SGHDT and CDR2 is YYEEEE. As DNA, the CDR3 is TGTGCCAGCAGCTTTCGCGGGAGAGCCGGGGAGCTGTTTTTT. It translates to CASSFRGRAGELFF.

This clonotype was found many times. CDR3 sequence: CASSLAGQVQETQYF. CDR3 DNA sequence: TGTGCCAGCAGCTTAGCAGGCCAGGTACAAGAGACCCAGTACTTC. The chain has TRBV7-2 and TRBJ2-5, with unresolved D. The V end was cut by 0 bases, the J end by 2 bases, with 10 bases between. CDR3 length: 15 amino acids. The germline CDR1 and CDR2 sequences are SGHTA and FQGNSA. Variable domain in full (rest from reference TRBV7-2 and TRBJ2-5): GAGVSQSPSNKVTEKGKDVELRCDPISGHTALYWYRQSLGQGLEFLIYFQGNSAPDKSGLPSDRFSAERTGGSVSTLTIQRTQQEDSAVYLCASSLAGQVQETQYFGPGTRLLVL.

This clonotype has ten or more counts. The chain joins TRBV20-1 to TRBJ2-1, with 9 bases fitting TRBD2. Unmatched junction bases numbered 10, after V lost 6 bases and J lost 7 bases. The length of the CDR3 is 14 residues. Germline values: CDR1 DFQATT, CDR2 SNEGSKA (reference sequence). The CDR3 sequence: CSARGREGQNEQFF. The CDR3 DNA reads as TGCAGTGCACGAGGGCGGGAGGGCCAAAATGAGCAGTTCTTC.

The chain couples TRBV19 to TRBJ1-2; no clear D gene. With 5 bases removed from V and 4 bases from J, the gap between germline ends came to 14 bases. The CDR3 covers 14 residues. Per the germline V gene, CDR1 is LNHDA and CDR2 is SQIVND (reference sequence). The CDR3 region has the DNA TGTGCCAGTAGTTCGACCGGGAGTATCTATGGCTACACCTTC. It is translated as CASSSTGSIYGYTF.

At least ten counts were recorded for this clonotype. V gene TRBV30 combines with J gene TRBJ2-5; TRBD1 matches 7 bases. CDR3 length: 12 amino acids. V was clipped by 4 bases and J by 5 bases; unmatched bases: 4. Germline CDR1 reads GTSNPN; CDR2 reads SVGIG (reference sequence). CDR3 loop: CAWTTGTETQYF. The CDR3 DNA is TGTGCCTGGACGACAGGGACGGAGACCCAGTACTTC.

This chain links TRBV6-1 with TRBJ2-3; D ambiguous. The CDR3 contains 17 residues. Trimming took 2 bases from V and 1 from J, leaving 16 bases between them. The germline gives CDR1 MNHNS, CDR2 SASEGT. CDR3 bases: TGTGCCAGCAGTGAATCACGGCCCTCTCTCGGCACAGATACGCAGTATTTT. Translated: CASSESRPSLGTDTQYF.

The sample holds many counts of this clonotype. The chain is built from TRBV5-6 and TRBJ2-5, with TRBD1 matching over 7 bases. The germline CDR1 and CDR2 sequences are SGHDT and YYEEEE. This CDR3 has 14 residues. V dropped 4 bases and J dropped 3; count of bases not matched to a gene: 6. The CDR3 loop is CASSLGTDEETQYF. The CDR3 DNA is TGTGCCAGCAGCCTAGGGACAGATGAAGAGACCCAGTACTTC.

This clonotype was recorded many times. The chain is built from TRBV3-1 and TRBJ2-1; TRBD2 might be the D (6 bases). The length of the CDR3 is 14 residues. V was cut by 3 bases and J by 6 bases, with 12 bases left in between. In germline, CDR1 is LGHDT, CDR2 YNNKEL (reference sequence). DNA of the CDR3: TGTGCCAGCAGCCAGACTAGTGTGGGCAATGAGCAGTTCTTC. Its protein product is CASSQTSVGNEQFF.

There are many counts of this clonotype. The chain recombines TRBV5-1 with TRBJ2-5, with 10 bases identical to TRBD2. Germline CDR1 is SGHRS and CDR2 is YFSETQ. With V trimmed by 2 bases and J by 3 bases, 4 bases remained unmatched. This CDR3 comprises 15 residues. The CDR3 DNA follows: TGCGCCAGCAGCTTTCTAGCGGGAGAGGAAGAGACCCAGTACTTC. Translating it yields CASSFLAGEEETQYF.

This clonotype has at least ten counts. In nucleotides, the CDR3 is TGCGCCAGCAGCTTGGAGACTAGCGGGATTGGCAATGAGCAGTTCTTC. It specifies CASSLETSGIGNEQFF. V usage is TRBV5-1 and J usage is TRBJ2-1, with 11 bases matching TRBD2. The germline V gene has CDR1 SGHRS and CDR2 YFSETQ. After removal of 0 bases from V and 6 bases from J, the junction contained 5 bases not matched to a gene. The CDR3 extends over 16 amino acids.